The rows below give T cell receptor beta chains drawn from one sample of a study of cytomegalovirus exposure and HLA in healthy donors. Using immunoSEQ multiplex PCR, the repertoire was profiled, and TCRdb retains in-frame clones only, with some absent. The data show around 160,000 clones, about 80% seen once. What was sequenced was PBMCs. Every receptor here comes from a man over 45 in good health and CMV-seropositive. Each CDR3 is given with its conserved first and last residue. The order of the fields is V gene, J gene, clone size, D gene, CDR3 DNA, CDR3 protein. The D gene is left open where the match is weak. Part of the rows lack a size; the others show once, few, many or a class for expanded clones.

v_call: TRBV27; j_call: TRBJ2-3; clone_size: -; d_call: -; cdr3_nt: TGTGCCAGCAGTGGGGGCCCCCTGCACGGTACGCAGTATTTT; cdr3_aa: CASSGGPLHGTQYF
v_call: TRBV28; j_call: TRBJ1-1; clone_size: once; d_call: -; cdr3_nt: TGTGCCAGCAGTTTGGTGGGACACTTCGTTAGGGCTGAAGCTTTCTTT; cdr3_aa: CASSLVGHFVRAEAFF
v_call: TRBV11-2; j_call: TRBJ2-2; clone_size: -; d_call: -; cdr3_nt: TGTGCCAGCAGCGCCCGAGCAGGGTTTGCCGGGGAGCTGTTTTTT; cdr3_aa: CASSARAGFAGELFF
v_call: TRBV5-8; j_call: TRBJ2-7; clone_size: few; d_call: -; cdr3_nt: TGTGCCAGCAGCTCCTTTGTCCACGAGCAGTACTTC; cdr3_aa: CASSSFVHEQYF
v_call: TRBV7-2; j_call: TRBJ1-1; clone_size: -; d_call: -; cdr3_nt: TGTGCCAGCAGCGTAACACAGGGTGGCCGCACTGAAGCTTTCTTT; cdr3_aa: CASSVTQGGRTEAFF
v_call: TRBV6-5; j_call: TRBJ1-2; clone_size: -; d_call: -; cdr3_nt: TGTGCCAGCAGGAGCGGCAGACAATTCTATGGCTACACCTTC; cdr3_aa: CASRSGRQFYGYTF
v_call: TRBV5-6; j_call: TRBJ1-5; clone_size: -; d_call: TRBD1; cdr3_nt: TGTGCCAGCAGCTTGGCAGGGGGCCTCAATCAGCCCCAGCATTTT; cdr3_aa: CASSLAGGLNQPQHF
v_call: TRBV30; j_call: TRBJ2-7; clone_size: -; d_call: -; cdr3_nt: TGTGCCTCCGAGGATTCCTACGAGCAGTACTTC; cdr3_aa: CASEDSYEQYF
v_call: TRBV19; j_call: TRBJ1-5; clone_size: -; d_call: TRBD1; cdr3_nt: TGTGCCAGTAGTATTAGGGGACAGGGCTATCAGCCCCAGCATTTT; cdr3_aa: CASSIRGQGYQPQHF
v_call: TRBV5-4; j_call: TRBJ2-7; clone_size: -; d_call: -; cdr3_nt: TGTGCCAGCAGCTCCCAGGGCAGGGATTCCCGCGAGCAGTACTTC; cdr3_aa: CASSSQGRDSREQYF
v_call: TRBV5-1; j_call: TRBJ2-6; clone_size: -; d_call: TRBD1; cdr3_nt: TGCGCCAGCGAGGGTCAACAGGGGGCTCCCGGGGCCAACGTCCTGACTTTC; cdr3_aa: CASEGQQGAPGANVLTF
v_call: TRBV18; j_call: TRBJ2-1; clone_size: few; d_call: TRBD2; cdr3_nt: TGTGCCAGCTCACCCCCGGGGACTAGCGGGGGCTACAATGAGCAGTTCTTC; cdr3_aa: CASSPPGTSGGYNEQFF
v_call: TRBV12-5; j_call: TRBJ1-4; clone_size: -; d_call: -; cdr3_nt: TGTGCTAGTGGTCCCGGGGTTGGGGAAAAACTGTTTTTT; cdr3_aa: CASGPGVGEKLFF
v_call: TRBV11-2; j_call: TRBJ1-2; clone_size: -; d_call: -; cdr3_nt: TGTGCCAGCAGCGGGGGGAGCGAGGGTATCAACTATGGCTACACCTTC; cdr3_aa: CASSGGSEGINYGYTF
v_call: TRBV7-9; j_call: TRBJ1-4; clone_size: -; d_call: -; cdr3_nt: TGTGCCAGCAGCTTATCGTCAGGGCGGGAAAAACTGTTTTTT; cdr3_aa: CASSLSSGREKLFF
v_call: TRBV11-3; j_call: TRBJ2-7; clone_size: -; d_call: -; cdr3_nt: TGTGCCAGCAGCTTAACTAGTACCTACGAGCAGTACTTC; cdr3_aa: CASSLTSTYEQYF
v_call: TRBV13; j_call: TRBJ2-4; clone_size: -; d_call: TRBD2; cdr3_nt: TGTGCCAGCAGCTTAACGGGAGGCGGGAACATTCAGTACTTC; cdr3_aa: CASSLTGGGNIQYF
v_call: TRBV27; j_call: TRBJ2-7; clone_size: -; d_call: TRBD1; cdr3_nt: TGTGCCAGCAGTTTGCCACAGGGGGCTGGGTACGAGCAGTACTTC; cdr3_aa: CASSLPQGAGYEQYF